There are a few counts of the clone carrying this TCR beta chain. The antigen is undetermined. Multiplex PCR with BIOMED2 TRB-A/B primer pools amplified TRB rearrangements. TCRdb called the multiplex PCR reads again in MiXCR, with one record for every CDR3 protein. The data contain approximately 18,000 distinct CDR3 sequences, under 30% of them seen just once; the ten biggest clones take up almost 4.5%. Each TRB amplification used roughly 250-550 ng of genomic DNA from blood. These data are taken from a study of T and B cells in COVID-19 patients. Study details: Peripheral blood came from COVID-19 patients with active infection or after recovery. Comorbidities linked to unfavorable COVID-19 outcome were present in about 90% of the 20 active-infection patients. Study-wide points: Highly clonal in active COVID-19, TRB repertoires exceeded healthy-donor diversity and richness at recovery. Patients with COVID-19 reportedly showed strongly skewed T cell receptor beta variable and joining gene usage.

In germline, CDR1 is SGHTA, CDR2 FQGNSA. The CDR3 has 14 residues. Trimming removed 2 bases at V and 2 bases at J, with 6 bases between. The source of this sequence is a human donor who had recovered from COVID-19. The rearrangement joins TRBV7-2 to TRBJ2-2; no definite D call. Sequencing was done on a sample of blood. CDR3 loop: CASSLLLNTGELFF. The CDR3 nucleotides are TGTGCCAGCAGCTTATTACTAAACACCGGGGAGCTGTTTTTT.